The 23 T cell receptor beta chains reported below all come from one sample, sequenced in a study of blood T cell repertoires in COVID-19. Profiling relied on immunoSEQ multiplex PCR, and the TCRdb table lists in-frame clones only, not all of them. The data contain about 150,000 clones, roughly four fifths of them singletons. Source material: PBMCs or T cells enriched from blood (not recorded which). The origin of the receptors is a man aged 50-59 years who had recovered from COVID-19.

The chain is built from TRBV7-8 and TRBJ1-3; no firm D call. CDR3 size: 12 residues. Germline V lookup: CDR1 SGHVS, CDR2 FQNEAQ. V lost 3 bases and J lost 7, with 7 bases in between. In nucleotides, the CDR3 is TGTGCCAGCAGCTTGACGCGGAACACCATATATTTT. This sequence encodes CASSLTRNTIYF.

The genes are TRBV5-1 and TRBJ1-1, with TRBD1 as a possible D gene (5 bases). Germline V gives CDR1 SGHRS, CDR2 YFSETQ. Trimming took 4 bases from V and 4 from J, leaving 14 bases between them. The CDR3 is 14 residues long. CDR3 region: CASSRAWGLTEAFF. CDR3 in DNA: TGCGCCAGCAGCAGAGCGTGGGGACTCACTGAAGCTTTCTTT.

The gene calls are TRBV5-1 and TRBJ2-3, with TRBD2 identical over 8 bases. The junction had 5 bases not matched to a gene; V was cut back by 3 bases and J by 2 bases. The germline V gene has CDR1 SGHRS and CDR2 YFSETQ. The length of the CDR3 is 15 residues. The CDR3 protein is CASSSPGLDTDTQYF. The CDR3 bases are TGCGCCAGCAGCTCGCCGGGACTAGACACAGATACGCAGTATTTT.

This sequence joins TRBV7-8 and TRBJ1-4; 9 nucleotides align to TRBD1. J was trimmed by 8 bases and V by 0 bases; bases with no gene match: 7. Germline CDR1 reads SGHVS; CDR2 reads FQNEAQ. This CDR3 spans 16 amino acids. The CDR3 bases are TGTGCCAGCAGCTTAGCGGACAGGGGAATGGGCGAAAAACTGTTTTTT. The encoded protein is CASSLADRGMGEKLFF.

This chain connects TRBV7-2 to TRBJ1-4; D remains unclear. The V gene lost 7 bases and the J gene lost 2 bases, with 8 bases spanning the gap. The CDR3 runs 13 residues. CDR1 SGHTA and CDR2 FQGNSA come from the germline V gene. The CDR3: CASKDWTNEKLFF. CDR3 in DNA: TGTGCCAGCAAGGACTGGACTAATGAAAAACTGTTTTTT.

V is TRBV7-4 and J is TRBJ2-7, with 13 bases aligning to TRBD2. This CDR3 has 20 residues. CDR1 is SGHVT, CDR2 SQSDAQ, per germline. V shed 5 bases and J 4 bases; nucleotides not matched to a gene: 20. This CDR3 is CASSPRGSGLAGFGWYEQYF. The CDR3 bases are TGTGCCAGCAGCCCCAGGGGTTCGGGACTAGCGGGGTTTGGTTGGTACGAGCAGTACTTC.

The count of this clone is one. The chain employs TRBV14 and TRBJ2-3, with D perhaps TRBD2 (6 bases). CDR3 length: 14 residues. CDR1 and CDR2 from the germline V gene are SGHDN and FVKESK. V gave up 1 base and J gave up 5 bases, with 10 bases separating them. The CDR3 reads CASSQAAGGDTQYF. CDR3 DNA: TGTGCCAGCAGCCAAGCGGCCGGGGGAGATACGCAGTATTTT.

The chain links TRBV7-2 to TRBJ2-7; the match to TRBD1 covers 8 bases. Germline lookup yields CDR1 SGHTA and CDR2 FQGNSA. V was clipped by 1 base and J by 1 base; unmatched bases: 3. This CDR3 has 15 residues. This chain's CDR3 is CASSLGDRFSYEQYF. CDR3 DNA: TGTGCCAGCAGCTTAGGGGACAGGTTTTCCTACGAGCAGTACTTC.

The CDR3 region is CASSRDRIDSPLHF. DNA for the CDR3: TGTGCCAGCTCACGCGACAGGATAGATTCACCCCTCCACTTT. J is TRBJ1-6 and V is TRBV18, with D perhaps TRBD1 (6 bases). With 4 bases removed from V and 8 bases from J, the gap between germline ends came to 12 bases. There are 14 residues in the CDR3. The germline V gene encodes CDR1 KGHSH and CDR2 LQKENI.

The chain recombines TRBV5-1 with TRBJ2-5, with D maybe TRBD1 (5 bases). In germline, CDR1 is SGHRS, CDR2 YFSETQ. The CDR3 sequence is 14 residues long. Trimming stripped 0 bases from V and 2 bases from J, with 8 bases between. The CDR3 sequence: CASSLAGYQETQYF. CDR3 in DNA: TGCGCCAGCAGCTTGGCAGGGTATCAAGAGACCCAGTACTTC.

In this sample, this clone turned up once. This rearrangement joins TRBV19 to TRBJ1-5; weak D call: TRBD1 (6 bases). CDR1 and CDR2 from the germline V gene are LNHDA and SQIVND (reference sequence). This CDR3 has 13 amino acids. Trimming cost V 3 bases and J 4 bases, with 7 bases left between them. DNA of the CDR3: TGTGCCAGTAGTATCGGACAGAATCAGCCCCAGCATTTT. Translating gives CASSIGQNQPQHF.

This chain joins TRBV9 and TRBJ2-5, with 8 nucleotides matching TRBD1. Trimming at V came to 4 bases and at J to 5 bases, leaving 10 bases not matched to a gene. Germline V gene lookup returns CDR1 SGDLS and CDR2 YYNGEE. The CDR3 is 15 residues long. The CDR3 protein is CASSPGQGEVETQYF. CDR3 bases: TGTGCCAGCAGCCCCGGACAGGGAGAGGTCGAGACCCAGTACTTC. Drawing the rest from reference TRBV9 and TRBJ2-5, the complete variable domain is DSGVTQTPKHLITATGQRVTLRCSPRSGDLSVYWYQQSLDQGLQFLIQYYNGEERAKGNILERFSAQQFPDLHSELNLSSLELGDSALYFCASSPGQGEVETQYFGPGTRLLVL.

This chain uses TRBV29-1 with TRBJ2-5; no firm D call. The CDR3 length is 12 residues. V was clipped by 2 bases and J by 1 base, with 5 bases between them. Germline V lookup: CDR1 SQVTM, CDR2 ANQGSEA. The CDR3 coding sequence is TGCAGCGTTGAAAATATCCAAGAGACCCAGTACTTC. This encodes CSVENIQETQYF.

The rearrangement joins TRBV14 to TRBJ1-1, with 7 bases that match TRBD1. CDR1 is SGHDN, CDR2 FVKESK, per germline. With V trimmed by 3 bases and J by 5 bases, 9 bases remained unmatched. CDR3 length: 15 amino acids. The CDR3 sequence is CASSHPTGLGTEAFF. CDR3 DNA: TGTGCCAGCAGCCACCCGACAGGGTTGGGGACTGAAGCTTTCTTT.

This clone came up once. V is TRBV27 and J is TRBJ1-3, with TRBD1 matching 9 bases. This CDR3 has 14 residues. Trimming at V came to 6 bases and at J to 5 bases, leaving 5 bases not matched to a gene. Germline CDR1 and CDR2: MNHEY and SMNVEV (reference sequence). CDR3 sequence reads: CASSAGTGRNTIYF. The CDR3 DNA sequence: TGTGCCAGCAGCGCCGGGACAGGGCGAAACACCATATATTTT.

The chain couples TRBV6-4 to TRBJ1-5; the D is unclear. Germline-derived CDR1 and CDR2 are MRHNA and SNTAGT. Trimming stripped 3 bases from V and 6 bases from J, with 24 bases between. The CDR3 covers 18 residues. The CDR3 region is CASSEDQGRVRPRQPQHF. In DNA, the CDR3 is TGTGCCAGCAGTGAAGACCAAGGGAGGGTCAGGCCGCGTCAGCCCCAGCATTTT.

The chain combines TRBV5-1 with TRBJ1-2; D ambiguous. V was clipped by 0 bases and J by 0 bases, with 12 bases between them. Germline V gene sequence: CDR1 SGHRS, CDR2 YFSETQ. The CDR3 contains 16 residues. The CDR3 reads CASSLAIALPNYGYTF. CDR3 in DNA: TGCGCCAGCAGCTTGGCAATAGCCCTTCCTAACTATGGCTACACCTTC.

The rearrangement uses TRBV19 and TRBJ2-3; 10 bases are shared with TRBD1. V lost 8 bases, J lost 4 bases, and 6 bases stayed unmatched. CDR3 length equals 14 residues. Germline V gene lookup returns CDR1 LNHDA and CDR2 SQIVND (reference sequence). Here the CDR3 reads CASGDRGRADTQYF. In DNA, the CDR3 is TGTGCCAGTGGGGACAGGGGAAGGGCAGATACGCAGTATTTT.

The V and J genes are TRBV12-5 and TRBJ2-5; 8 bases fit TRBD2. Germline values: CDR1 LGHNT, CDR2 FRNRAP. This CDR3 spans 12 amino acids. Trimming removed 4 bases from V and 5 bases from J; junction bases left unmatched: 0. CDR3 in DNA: TGTGCTAGTGGTTCGGGGGGGGAGACCCAGTACTTC. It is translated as CASGSGGETQYF.

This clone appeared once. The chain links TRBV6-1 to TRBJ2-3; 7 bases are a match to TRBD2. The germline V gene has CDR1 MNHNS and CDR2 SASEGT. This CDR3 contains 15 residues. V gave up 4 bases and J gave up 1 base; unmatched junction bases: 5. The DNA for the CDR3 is TGTGCCAGCAGTGCAGCCCTAGCGGGCACAGATACGCAGTATTTT. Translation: CASSAALAGTDTQYF.

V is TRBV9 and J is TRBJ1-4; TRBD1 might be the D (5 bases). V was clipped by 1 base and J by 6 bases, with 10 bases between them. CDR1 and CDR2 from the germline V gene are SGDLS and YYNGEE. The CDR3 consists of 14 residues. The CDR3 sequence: CASSVRGEDEKLFF. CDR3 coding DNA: TGTGCCAGCAGCGTACGGGGGGAAGATGAAAAACTGTTTTTT. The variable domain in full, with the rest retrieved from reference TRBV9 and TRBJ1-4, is DSGVTQTPKHLITATGQRVTLRCSPRSGDLSVYWYQQSLDQGLQFLIQYYNGEERAKGNILERFSAQQFPDLHSELNLSSLELGDSALYFCASSVRGEDEKLFFGSGTQLSVL.

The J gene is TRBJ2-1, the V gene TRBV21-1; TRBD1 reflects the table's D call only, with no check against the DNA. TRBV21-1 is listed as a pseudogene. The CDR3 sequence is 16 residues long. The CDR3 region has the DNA TGTGCCAGCAGCAAAGACAGGGGGCGCAGACCCCTTGAGCAGTTCTTC. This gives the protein CASSKDRGRRPLEQFF.

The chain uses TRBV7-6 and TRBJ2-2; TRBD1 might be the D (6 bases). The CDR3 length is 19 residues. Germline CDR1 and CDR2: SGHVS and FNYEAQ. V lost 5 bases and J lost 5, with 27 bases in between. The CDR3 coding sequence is TGTGCCAGCAGCCCCTTTATGGGGGCGGCAGGGACCTCGACCGGGGAGCTGTTTTTT. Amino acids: CASSPFMGAAGTSTGELFF. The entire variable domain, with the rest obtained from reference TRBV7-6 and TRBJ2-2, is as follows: GAGVSQSPRYKVTKRGQDVALRCDPISGHVSLYWYRQALGQGPEFLTYFNYEAQQDKSGLPNDRFSAERPEGSISTLTIQRTEQRDSAMYRCASSPFMGAAGTSTGELFFGEGSRLTVL.